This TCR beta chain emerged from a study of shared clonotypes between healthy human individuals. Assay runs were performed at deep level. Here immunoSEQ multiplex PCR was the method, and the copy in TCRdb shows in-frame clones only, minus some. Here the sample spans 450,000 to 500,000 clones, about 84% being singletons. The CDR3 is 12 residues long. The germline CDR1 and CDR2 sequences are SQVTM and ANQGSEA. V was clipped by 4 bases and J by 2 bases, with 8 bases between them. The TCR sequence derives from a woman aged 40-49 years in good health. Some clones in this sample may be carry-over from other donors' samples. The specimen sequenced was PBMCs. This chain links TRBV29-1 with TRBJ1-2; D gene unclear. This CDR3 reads CSVAQTNYGYTF. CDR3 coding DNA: TGCAGCGTTGCACAGACAAACTATGGCTACACCTTC.